Detailed here is one TCR beta chain. Its specificity is not known. CDR1 LNHDA and CDR2 SQIVND come from the germline V gene (reference sequence). V was trimmed by 0 bases and J by 6 bases, leaving 15 bases between them. The CDR3 is 15 residues long. No ophthalmopathy progression within 18 months constituted stable Graves' hyperthyroidism. This record comes from a study of T cells in Graves' hyperthyroidism and ophthalmopathy. Study observations and caveats: Most thyroid clonotypes with frequency above 0.001 were detected in blood.

TCR beta CDR3 regions were amplified from RNA transcripts. HTBI primers drove first-round RT-PCR of the TCR CDR3. TCRdb re-derived calls from the multiplex PCR reads in MiXCR, one entry per CDR3 protein. The table includes about 610,000 distinct CDR3 sequences, 35% to 55% detected once. The chain couples TRBV19 to TRBJ2-7, with TRBD2 as a possible D gene (5 bases). The receptor's source is a young woman with Graves' hyperthyroidism. Source material: peripheral blood or thyroid tissue (not recorded which). In nucleotides, the CDR3 is TGTGCCAGTAGTATAGAAGGGAGAGGTCAAGCCGAGCAGTACTTC. This sequence encodes CASSIEGRGQAEQYF.